Each of the 7 T cell receptor beta chains below was sequenced from the same sample in a study of T cell clonotyping in hematopoietic cell transplantation. The table came from immunoSEQ multiplex PCR; TCRdb's copy has only in-frame clones and leaves some out. Among roughly 4,700 clones, about 90% were seen once, and the ten largest hold less than 6.5%. Source material: peripheral blood mononuclear cells. Receptor source: a man aged 40-49 years in good health. Some clones in this sample may be carry-over from other donors' samples.

J is TRBJ1-2 and V is TRBV9; 9 bases fit TRBD1. The CDR3 runs 13 residues. Germline assignment: CDR1 SGDLS and CDR2 YYNGEE. J lost 3 bases, V lost 4 bases, and 1 base had no gene match. The CDR3 protein is CASSWTGDYGYTF. The CDR3 bases are TGTGCCAGCAGCTGGACAGGGGACTATGGCTACACCTTC. The full variable domain, with the rest looked up from reference TRBV9 and TRBJ1-2, is DSGVTQTPKHLITATGQRVTLRCSPRSGDLSVYWYQQSLDQGLQFLIQYYNGEERAKGNILERFSAQQFPDLHSELNLSSLELGDSALYFCASSWTGDYGYTFGSGTRLTVV.

This clone was counted once. This chain links TRBV29-1 with TRBJ2-1; D is undetermined. The V end was cut by 7 bases, the J end by 5 bases, with 15 bases between. The length of the CDR3 is 13 residues. CDR1 is SQVTM and CDR2 is ANQGSEA in the germline V gene. CDR3 coding DNA: TGCAGCGGTACAGAAACCCCAAACAATGAGCAGTTCTTC. Translated, it gives CSGTETPNNEQFF.

The rearrangement links TRBV11-3 to TRBJ2-2; the D gene is possibly TRBD1 (6 bases). V shed 5 bases and J shed 4 bases, with 14 bases lying between them. Looked up from germline, CDR1 is SGHNT and CDR2 is YENEEA. The CDR3 spans 15 residues. The CDR3 sequence: CASSPVPGVTGELFF. For the CDR3, the DNA is TGTGCCAGCAGCCCCGTCCCAGGGGTCACCGGGGAGCTGTTTTTT.

The table lists this clone with a count of one. The chain links TRBV7-2 to TRBJ2-2, with TRBD2 matching 13 bases. Per the germline V gene, CDR1 is SGHTA and CDR2 is FQGNSA. CDR3 length: 16 residues. Germline trimming cut 3 bases from V and 4 bases from J; bases unmatched to any gene: 2. The DNA of the CDR3 is TGTGCCAGCAGCTTTCGGACTAGCGGGAGCACCGGGGAGCTGTTTTTT. It yields the protein CASSFRTSGSTGELFF.

This chain joins TRBV27 and TRBJ2-3; TRBD1 matches at 8 bases. The V segment lost 5 bases and the J segment 4 bases; nucleotides outside the gene matches: 14. The CDR3 spans 17 residues. Germline V CDR1 and CDR2: MNHEY, SMNVEV (reference sequence). CDR3 sequence (DNA): TGTGCCAGCAGTGCGCCGGGACAGGTTTATCCCCCAGATACGCAGTATTTT. Translating it yields CASSAPGQVYPPDTQYF.

The V gene is TRBV7-8, the J gene TRBJ2-5, with 11 bases fitting TRBD2. The CDR3 covers 14 residues. J was trimmed by 5 bases and V by 6 bases; bases with no gene match: 5. The germline CDR1 and CDR2 sequences are SGHVS and FQNEAQ. The CDR3 DNA reads as TGTGCCAGCAGTCTTAGCGGGGGGGCCGAGACCCAGTACTTC. It translates to CASSLSGGAETQYF.

This clone has only one observation. V gene TRBV6-5 combines with J gene TRBJ1-6, with D unresolved. Germline V gives CDR1 MNHEY, CDR2 SVGAGI. The V and J ends lost 5 bases and 5 bases respectively, with 7 bases between them. The CDR3 has 13 residues. CDR3 DNA: TGTGCCAGCAGTCGACCCAATAATTCACCCCTCCACTTT. Translating gives CASSRPNNSPLHF.